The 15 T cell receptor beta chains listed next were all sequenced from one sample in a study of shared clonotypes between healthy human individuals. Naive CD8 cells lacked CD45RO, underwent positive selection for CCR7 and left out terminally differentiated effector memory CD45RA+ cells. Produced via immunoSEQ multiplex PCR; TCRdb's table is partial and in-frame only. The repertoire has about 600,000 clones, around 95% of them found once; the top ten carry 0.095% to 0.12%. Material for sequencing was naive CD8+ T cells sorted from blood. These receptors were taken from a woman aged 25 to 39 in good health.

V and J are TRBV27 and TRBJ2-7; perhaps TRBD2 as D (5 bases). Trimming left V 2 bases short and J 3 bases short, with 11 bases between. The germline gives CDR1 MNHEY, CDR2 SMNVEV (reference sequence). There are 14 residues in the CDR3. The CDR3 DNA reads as TGTGCCAGCAGTTTAGCGGGTCCTGGCTACGAGCAGTACTTC. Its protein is CASSLAGPGYEQYF.

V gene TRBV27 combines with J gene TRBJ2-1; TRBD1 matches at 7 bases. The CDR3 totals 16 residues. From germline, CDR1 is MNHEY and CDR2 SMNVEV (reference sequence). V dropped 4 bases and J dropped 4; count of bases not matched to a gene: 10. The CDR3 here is CASSSSGTERYNEQFF. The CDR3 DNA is TGTGCCAGCAGTTCGTCCGGGACAGAGAGGTACAATGAGCAGTTCTTC.

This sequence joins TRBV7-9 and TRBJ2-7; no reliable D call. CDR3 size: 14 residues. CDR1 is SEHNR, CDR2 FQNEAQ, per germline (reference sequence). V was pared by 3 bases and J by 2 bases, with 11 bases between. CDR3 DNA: TGTGCCAGCAGCTTGGATGGTGGGACCTACGAGCAGTACTTC. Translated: CASSLDGGTYEQYF.

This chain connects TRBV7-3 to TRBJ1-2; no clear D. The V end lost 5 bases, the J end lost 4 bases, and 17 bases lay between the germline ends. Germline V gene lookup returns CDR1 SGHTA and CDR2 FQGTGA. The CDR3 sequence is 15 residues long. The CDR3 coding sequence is TGTGCCAGCAGCCAGGACTCTTTCGGCACCTATGGCTACACCTTC. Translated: CASSQDSFGTYGYTF.

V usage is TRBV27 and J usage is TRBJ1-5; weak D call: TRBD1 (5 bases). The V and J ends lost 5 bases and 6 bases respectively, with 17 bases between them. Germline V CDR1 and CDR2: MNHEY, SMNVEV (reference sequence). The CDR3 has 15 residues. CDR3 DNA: TGTGCCAGCAGTCCGGGGGGGTTAGGGGTTCAGCCCCAGCATTTT. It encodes CASSPGGLGVQPQHF.

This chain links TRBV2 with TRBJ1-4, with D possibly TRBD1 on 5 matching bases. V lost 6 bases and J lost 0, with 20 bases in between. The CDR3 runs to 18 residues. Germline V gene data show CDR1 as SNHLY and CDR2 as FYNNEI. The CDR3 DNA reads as TGTGCCAGCAGAACCGGGACGTCTCAATCTGCAACTAATGAAAAACTGTTTTTT. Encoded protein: CASRTGTSQSATNEKLFF.

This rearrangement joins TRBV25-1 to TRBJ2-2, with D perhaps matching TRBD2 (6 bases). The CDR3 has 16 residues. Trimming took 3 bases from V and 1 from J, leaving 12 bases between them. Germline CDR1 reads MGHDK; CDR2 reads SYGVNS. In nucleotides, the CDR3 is TGTGCCAGCAGTGATAGGTTAGCGGAGAACACCGGGGAGCTGTTTTTT. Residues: CASSDRLAENTGELFF.

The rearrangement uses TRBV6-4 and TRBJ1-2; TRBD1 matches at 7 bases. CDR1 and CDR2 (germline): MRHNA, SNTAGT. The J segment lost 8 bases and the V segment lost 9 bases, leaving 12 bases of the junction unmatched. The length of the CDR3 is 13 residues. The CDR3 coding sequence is TGTGCCAGACTCACAGGGGCCTCTCGGGGCTACACCTTC. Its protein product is CARLTGASRGYTF.

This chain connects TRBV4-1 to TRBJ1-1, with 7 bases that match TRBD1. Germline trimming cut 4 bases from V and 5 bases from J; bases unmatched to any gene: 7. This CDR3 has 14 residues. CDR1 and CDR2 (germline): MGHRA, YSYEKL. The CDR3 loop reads CASSPQGGRTEAFF. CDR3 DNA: TGCGCCAGCAGCCCCCAGGGGGGGAGGACTGAAGCTTTCTTT.

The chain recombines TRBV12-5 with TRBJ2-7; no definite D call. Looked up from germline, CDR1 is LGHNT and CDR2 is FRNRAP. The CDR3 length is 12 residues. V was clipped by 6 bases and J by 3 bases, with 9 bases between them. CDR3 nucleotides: TGTGCTAGTGGGCCCACCCTCTACGAGCAGTACTTC. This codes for CASGPTLYEQYF.

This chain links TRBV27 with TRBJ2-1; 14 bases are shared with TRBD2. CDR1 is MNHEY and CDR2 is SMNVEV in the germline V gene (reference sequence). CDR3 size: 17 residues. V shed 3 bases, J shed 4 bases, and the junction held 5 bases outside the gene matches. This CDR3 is CASSLRLAGGVYNEQFF. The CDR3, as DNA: TGTGCCAGCAGTTTGCGACTAGCGGGAGGGGTATACAATGAGCAGTTCTTC.

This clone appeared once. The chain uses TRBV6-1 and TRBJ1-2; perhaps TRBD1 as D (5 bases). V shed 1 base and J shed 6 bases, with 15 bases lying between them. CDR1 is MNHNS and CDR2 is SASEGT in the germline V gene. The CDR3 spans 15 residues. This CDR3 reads CASSEEGRAFDGYTF. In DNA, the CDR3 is TGTGCCAGCAGTGAAGAGGGCAGGGCATTCGATGGCTACACCTTC.

The CDR3 reads CASSDPRDGSTDTQYF. Here the CDR3 DNA reads TGTGCCAGCAGTGATCCCCGGGACGGTAGCACAGATACGCAGTATTTT. The genes are TRBV2 and TRBJ2-3; D is possibly TRBD1 or TRBD2 (5 bases each). V lost 3 bases, J lost 0 bases, and 13 bases lay in between. The CDR3 runs 16 residues. Germline CDR1 reads SNHLY; CDR2 reads FYNNEI.

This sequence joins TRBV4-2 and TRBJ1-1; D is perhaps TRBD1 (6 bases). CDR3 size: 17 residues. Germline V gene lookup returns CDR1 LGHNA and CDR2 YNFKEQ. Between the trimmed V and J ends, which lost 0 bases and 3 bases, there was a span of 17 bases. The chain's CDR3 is CASSQDTLRTVDTEAFF. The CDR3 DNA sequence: TGTGCCAGCAGCCAAGATACCCTCAGGACAGTCGACACTGAAGCTTTCTTT.

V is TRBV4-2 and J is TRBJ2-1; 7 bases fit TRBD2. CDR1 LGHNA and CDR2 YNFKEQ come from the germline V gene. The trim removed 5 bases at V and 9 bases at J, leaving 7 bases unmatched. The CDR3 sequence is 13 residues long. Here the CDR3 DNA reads TGTGCCAGCAGCGACGGGGACTACGCTGAGCAGTTCTTC. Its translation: CASSDGDYAEQFF.